A selection of T cell receptor beta chains follows, all from one sample in a study of CD8+ T cells in alopecia areata. TCRdb's table, derived via immunoSEQ multiplex PCR, lists solely in-frame clones and lacks some. The sample contains about 210,000 clones, around two fifths of which appear only once. Sample: CD4+ T cells sorted from blood, taken at approximately week 39, from a patient treated with tofacitinib. Receptor source: a human donor with alopecia areata. Each CDR3 is given without its conserved first and last residue. Fields, in order: J gene, V gene, CDR3 protein.

>TRBJ2-1|TRBV28
ASSRPSGVYNEQF
>TRBJ1-2|TRBV11-2
ASSLSTGGYGYT
>TRBJ2-5|TRBV5-1
ASSLGVAGVETQY
>TRBJ2-3|TRBV5-1
ASSPNVGRPGDTQY
>TRBJ2-4|TRBV7-2
ASRKGISGKNIQY
>TRBJ2-1|TRBV18
ASSPLSASSGSKNEQF
>TRBJ1-5|TRBV2
ASSSQGDQPQH
>TRBJ2-1|TRBV4-2
ASSPTTSRGGEQF
>TRBJ1-1|TRBV30
AWKGGHGVNTEAF
>TRBJ2-6|TRBV7-9
ASTSNSGANVLT
>TRBJ2-3|TRBV29-1
SVGAGRSDTQY